These T cell receptor beta chains were read from a single sample in a study of graft-versus-host responses after intestinal transplantation. Their recognized antigens are unknown. Profiling relied on immunoSEQ multiplex PCR, and the TCRdb table lists in-frame clones only, not all of them. Here the sample spans 150,000 or so clones, around 90% being singletons. The sequenced sample was unstimulated CD4+ T cells sorted from spleen or lymph node cells, obtained before intestinal transplant. The receptors stem from a human donor who received an intestinal transplant. CDR3s include the opening cysteine and the closing phenylalanine or tryptophan. The D gene is left open where the match is weak. Expanded clones get a size class; other rows say once, few or many, or leave the size out.

d_gene	abundance	v_gene	j_gene	CDR3nt	CDR3aa
TRBD2	.	TRBV28	TRBJ2-7	TGTGCCAGCAGACGACTAGCGGGAGGGGACGAGCAGTACTTC	CASRRLAGGDEQYF
TRBD2	.	TRBV7-2	TRBJ2-2	TGTGCCAGCAGCTTACTAGCGGGAGTGAACACCGGGGAGCTGTTTTTT	CASSLLAGVNTGELFF
TRBD2	.	TRBV27	TRBJ2-5	TGTGCCAGCAGTTCGCCGGGAGGGAGGGGAGAGACCCAGTACTTC	CASSSPGGRGETQYF
TRBD1	.	TRBV18	TRBJ1-5	TGTGCCAGCTCACACAACAACCAGGGGGCCCGGCAGCCCCAGCATTTT	CASSHNNQGARQPQHF
TRBD2	.	TRBV19	TRBJ2-3	TGTGCCAGTAGTACAACGAGACTAGCGGGAGCCAACACAGATACGCAGTATTTT	CASSTTRLAGANTDTQYF
TRBD1	once	TRBV4-3	TRBJ2-1	TGCGCCAGCAGCCGGGGACAGTTGGAATACAATGAGCAGTTCTTC	CASSRGQLEYNEQFF
.	.	TRBV19	TRBJ2-3	TGTGCCAGTAGTATAAGAAGGGCTCAAGGGGATACGCAGTATTTT	CASSIRRAQGDTQYF
.	.	TRBV27	TRBJ1-1	TGTGCCAGCAGTTTACGGACGGTACTGAACACTGAAGCTTTCTTT	CASSLRTVLNTEAFF
.	.	TRBV7-9	TRBJ2-3	TGTGCCAGCAGCTTATATATATCAGCTTCGGCAGATACGCAGTATTTT	CASSLYISASADTQYF
TRBD2	.	TRBV7-3	TRBJ2-5	TGTGCCAGCAGCCCCCAGGGTAGCGGGAGAAAGACCCAGTACTTC	CASSPQGSGRKTQYF
TRBD1	.	TRBV2	TRBJ1-5	TGTGCCAGCAGTGAGTCCAGGGGGAACAATCAGCCCCAGCATTTT	CASSESRGNNQPQHF
TRBD1	.	TRBV28	TRBJ1-5	TGTGCCAGCAGGGGACAGTTCAATCAGCCCCAGCATTTT	CASRGQFNQPQHF
.	.	TRBV6-1	TRBJ2-3	TGTGCCAGCAGTGAAGTGGTGGGTTCGAGCACAGATACGCAGTATTTT	CASSEVVGSSTDTQYF
.	.	TRBV4-1	TRBJ2-7	TGCGCCAGCAGCCATACCGGGGAGGGGGCCTACGAGCAGTACTTC	CASSHTGEGAYEQYF
.	.	TRBV7-2	TRBJ2-6	TGTGCCAGCAGCTTACAGGGCACTGGGGCCAACGTCCTGACTTTC	CASSLQGTGANVLTF
.	.	TRBV19	TRBJ1-1	TGTGCCAGTAGTATAGATCTCCCGGGGGCGAGGGGTGAAGCTTTCTTT	CASSIDLPGARGEAFF
TRBD2	.	TRBV27	TRBJ2-5	TGTGCCAGCAGGACACTAGCGGCCCGGGAGGAGCAGTACTTC	CASRTLAAREEQYF
TRBD1	.	TRBV18	TRBJ2-1	TGTGCCAGCTCACAAAATCCGGGACAGGGGAAGTTCTTC	CASSQNPGQGKFF
.	once	TRBV5-5	TRBJ2-2	TGTGCCAGCAGCCTACAGGGGAACACCGGGGAGCTGTTTTTT	CASSLQGNTGELFF
.	once	TRBV27	TRBJ2-7	TGTGCCAGCAGTTTATCCGACCGGGGGGAGCAGTACTTC	CASSLSDRGEQYF
.	.	TRBV5-1	TRBJ1-1	TGCGCCAGCAGCTTCGGGGTCCCTGTGGCTGAAGCTTTCTTT	CASSFGVPVAEAFF
TRBD1	.	TRBV5-1	TRBJ2-7	TGCGCCAGCAGCAAGGACAGGGCGAACTACGAGCAGTACTTC	CASSKDRANYEQYF
.	.	TRBV9	TRBJ2-5	TGTGCCAGCAGCGTCACAGCTACAGGGTTGGGAGAGACCCAGTACTTC	CASSVTATGLGETQYF
TRBD2	.	TRBV9	TRBJ2-4	TGTGCCAGCAGCGTAGGGGAGGGGCTGGACAAAAACATTCAGTACTTC	CASSVGEGLDKNIQYF
.	.	TRBV7-3	TRBJ2-2	TGTGCCAGCAGCCCCCGCGAACGACAGTCTTGGAGAAACACCGGGGAGCTGTTTTTT	CASSPRERQSWRNTGELFF
TRBD1	.	TRBV30	TRBJ2-7	TGTGCCTGTGGACAGGGGAGCTACGAGCAGTACTTC	CACGQGSYEQYF
.	.	TRBV21-1	TRBJ2-3	TGTGCCAGCAGCAAAGCAATACTAGCGGGAGGGAGCACAGATACGCAGTATTTT	CASSKAILAGGSTDTQYF
.	.	TRBV4-1	TRBJ2-3	TGCGCCAGCAGCCAAGATCCTGCTGCCGCGTCCCTCCCGAATACGCAGTATTTT	CASSQDPAAASLPNTQYF
.	.	TRBV19	TRBJ2-7	TGTGCCAGTAGTCCGGTATCGGGGACCTACGAGCAGTACTTC	CASSPVSGTYEQYF
.	.	TRBV27	TRBJ1-2	TGTGCCAGCACCGCGGACACTAACTATGGCTACACCTTC	CASTADTNYGYTF
TRBD1	once	TRBV7-6	TRBJ2-7	TGTGCCAGCAGCTCCCGGGACAGGGTGATCTACGAGCAGTACTTC	CASSSRDRVIYEQYF
.	.	TRBV28	TRBJ2-5	TGTGCCAGCAGTTCTCCAGTCCAAGAGACCCAGTACTTC	CASSSPVQETQYF